This passage covers 3 T cell receptor beta chains from one sample sequenced in a study of control samples from healthy donors and cancer patients. Method: immunoSEQ multiplex PCR; TCRdb's copy keeps in-frame clones and lacks some. The data show 100,000 to 120,000 clones, approximately 90% seen once. The sequencing sample was made of PBMCs. Every receptor here comes from a woman in her sixties or seventies with lung cancer.

J is TRBJ1-1 and V is TRBV28; 10 bases match TRBD1. The CDR3 is made up of 18 amino acids. Losses at the gene ends were 4 bases for V and 0 bases for J; bases not matched to a gene: 11. The germline gives CDR1 MDHEN, CDR2 SYDVKM. CDR3 coding DNA: TGTGCCAGCAGTTCCCTTGGGACAGGGGCGAACATGAACACTGAAGCTTTCTTT. Translating gives CASSSLGTGANMNTEAFF. The complete variable domain, with remaining parts taken from reference TRBV28 and TRBJ1-1, reads DVKVTQSSRYLVKRTGEKVFLECVQDMDHENMFWYRQDPGLGLRLIYFSYDVKMKEKGDIPEGYSVSREKKERFSLILESASTNQTSMYLCASSSLGTGANMNTEAFFGQGTRLTVV.

The gene calls are TRBV28 and TRBJ2-7; 7 bases map to TRBD1. This CDR3 comprises 15 residues. Germline CDR1 and CDR2: MDHEN and SYDVKM. Losses at the gene ends were 3 bases for V and 5 bases for J; bases not matched to a gene: 10. Here the CDR3 reads CASSFLTGLSNEQYF. The CDR3 DNA follows: TGTGCCAGCAGTTTTTTGACAGGGTTAAGCAACGAGCAGTACTTC.

The gene calls are TRBV9 and TRBJ1-5; weak D call: TRBD1 (5 bases). V dropped 0 bases and J dropped 9 bases, with 16 bases sitting between them. The CDR3 covers 15 residues. Germline V lookup: CDR1 SGDLS, CDR2 YYNGEE. CDR3 in amino acids: CASSVDPWGGGPQHF. CDR3 bases: TGTGCCAGCAGCGTAGACCCCTGGGGCGGAGGGCCCCAGCATTTT.